The 21 T cell receptor beta chains below all came from one sample that was sequenced in a study of technical replicates of blood from a few donors. Method: immunoSEQ multiplex PCR; TCRdb's copy keeps in-frame clones and lacks some. The data hold 75,000 to 95,000 clones, with 75% to 95% observed a single time. The sequencing input was T cells isolated from PBMCs. The receptors shown here come from a human donor in good health.

The V and J genes are TRBV29-1 and TRBJ1-2; D remains ambiguous. This CDR3 contains 13 residues. Germline V CDR1 and CDR2: SQVTM, ANQGSEA. The V end lost 4 bases, the J end lost 2 bases, and 11 bases lay between the germline ends. CDR3 bases: TGCAGCGTTGTCCACCCCGCGAACTATGGCTACACCTTC. Translated: CSVVHPANYGYTF.

The V gene is TRBV4-2, the J gene TRBJ1-1; a weak D match, TRBD1 (5 bases). Trimming pared 10 bases from V and 3 bases from J, leaving 15 bases between. The CDR3 sequence is 13 residues long. Germline CDR1 LGHNA, CDR2 YNFKEQ. CDR3: CATGGGWDTEAFF. DNA for the CDR3: TGTGCCACGGGGGGAGGTTGGGACACTGAAGCTTTCTTT.

The CDR3 sequence is CASSSVYEQYF. The CDR3 DNA reads TGTGCCAGCAGCTCGGTCTACGAGCAGTACTTC. The chain has TRBV5-5 and TRBJ2-7; D not resolved. In germline, CDR1 is SGHKS, CDR2 YYEKEE (reference sequence). Trimming removed 3 bases at V and 3 bases at J, with 4 bases between. CDR3 length: 11 residues.

The chain uses TRBV19 and TRBJ2-7, with 8 bases lining up with TRBD1. The junction had 12 bases not matched to a gene; V was cut back by 4 bases and J by 4 bases. CDR3 length: 16 residues. The germline CDR1 and CDR2 sequences are LNHDA and SQIVND (reference sequence). The CDR3 DNA follows: TGTGCCAGTAGTACGGGATCCGGGACAGGAAAATACGAGCAGTACTTC. It codes for CASSTGSGTGKYEQYF.

The chain is built from TRBV30 and TRBJ2-2; 9 bases fit TRBD2. V shed 0 bases, J shed 6 bases, and the junction held 8 bases outside the gene matches. Per the germline V gene, CDR1 is GTSNPN and CDR2 is SVGIG (reference sequence). CDR3 length: 16 residues. Here the CDR3 DNA reads TGTGCCTGGAGTGTAGGGCTAGCGGGGAGGGCCGGGGAGCTGTTTTTT. Amino acids: CAWSVGLAGRAGELFF.

This clone was picked up one time. The chain recombines TRBV27 with TRBJ2-1; possibly TRBD2 for D (6 bases). The CDR3 extends over 13 amino acids. With 5 bases removed from V and 10 bases from J, the gap between germline ends came to 15 bases. CDR1 is MNHEY, CDR2 SMNVEV, per germline (reference sequence). The CDR3 bases are TGTGCCAGCAGTCCCCAAGCCGGGAGAGAGCAGTTCTTC. Translation: CASSPQAGREQFF.

The J gene is TRBJ2-3, the V gene TRBV10-2, with D perhaps TRBD2 (7 bases). The V end lost 6 bases, the J end lost 4 bases, and 23 bases lay between the germline ends. The CDR3 has 17 amino acids. The V gene's germline CDR1 is WSHSY and CDR2 SAAADI. CDR3 loop: CASRARWGGFRSDTQYF. CDR3 nucleotide sequence: TGCGCCAGCAGGGCCCGGTGGGGGGGCTTTCGTTCAGATACGCAGTATTTT.

This clone was recorded a few times. This chain joins TRBV11-2 and TRBJ1-1; D call uncertain. V lost 5 bases, J lost 3 bases, and 10 bases lay in between. Germline V gene lookup returns CDR1 SGHAT and CDR2 FQNNGV. The length of the CDR3 is 13 residues. CDR3 in amino acids: CASSNRSYTEAFF. CDR3 DNA sequence: TGTGCCAGCAGCAACCGGTCGTACACTGAAGCTTTCTTT. The full variable domain, with the rest looked up from reference TRBV11-2 and TRBJ1-1, is EAGVAQSPRYKIIEKRQSVAFWCNPISGHATLYWYQQILGQGPKLLIQFQNNGVVDDSQLPKDRFSAERLKGVDSTLKIQPAKLEDSAVYLCASSNRSYTEAFFGQGTRLTVV.

This chain joins TRBV11-2 and TRBJ2-7, with 9 nucleotides matching TRBD1. The CDR3 is 14 amino acids. Germline V gives CDR1 SGHAT, CDR2 FQNNGV. The V gene end was trimmed by 6 bases and the J gene end by 6 bases; junction bases not matched to a gene: 9. DNA of the CDR3: TGTGCCAGCAGGGCACCGGGACAGGGTGCCGAGCAGTACTTC. It encodes CASRAPGQGAEQYF.

The CDR3 reads CSIEGGYTF. Written as DNA, the CDR3 is TGCAGCATCGAGGGTGGCTACACCTTC. The genes are TRBV29-1 and TRBJ1-2; unclear D gene. Trimming took off 8 bases at V and 7 bases at J, with 8 bases between the two ends. The germline gives CDR1 SQVTM, CDR2 ANQGSEA. The CDR3 has 9 residues. Looking up the rest from reference TRBV29-1 and TRBJ1-2 gives the full variable domain: SAVISQKPSRDICQRGTSLTIQCQVDSQVTMMFWYRQQPGQSLTLIATANQGSEATYESGFVIDKFPISRPNLTFSTLTVSNMSPEDSSIYLCSIEGGYTFGSGTRLTVV.

The genes are TRBV2 and TRBJ2-1, with TRBD2 as a possible D gene (6 bases). Germline V gene sequence: CDR1 SNHLY, CDR2 FYNNEI. V lost 2 bases and J 3 bases, leaving 14 bases between the germline ends. The CDR3 length is 16 residues. CDR3 protein: CASSEIGGDGYNEQFF. CDR3 DNA sequence: TGTGCCAGCAGTGAAATTGGAGGGGACGGCTACAATGAGCAGTTCTTC.

The V and J genes are TRBV7-6 and TRBJ1-2, with TRBD1 matching over 10 bases. Germline-derived CDR1 and CDR2 are SGHVS and FNYEAQ. The V and J ends lost 3 bases and 3 bases, in that order; junction bases with no gene match: 1. This CDR3 contains 14 residues. CDR3 residues: CASSLTGGDYGYTF. CDR3 DNA: TGTGCCAGCAGCTTGACAGGGGGCGACTATGGCTACACCTTC. Full variable domain (remainder filled in from reference TRBV7-6 and TRBJ1-2): GAGVSQSPRYKVTKRGQDVALRCDPISGHVSLYWYRQALGQGPEFLTYFNYEAQQDKSGLPNDRFSAERPEGSISTLTIQRTEQRDSAMYRCASSLTGGDYGYTFGSGTRLTVV.

The chain has TRBV7-8 and TRBJ1-5, with 11 positions matching TRBD1. The CDR3 contains 15 residues. Trimming at V came to 5 bases and at J to 8 bases, leaving 8 bases not matched to a gene. CDR1 SGHVS and CDR2 FQNEAQ come from the germline V gene. This chain's CDR3 is CASSQDRGRREPQHF. CDR3 DNA sequence: TGTGCCAGCAGCCAGGACAGGGGGCGCAGAGAGCCCCAGCATTTT.

The chain carries TRBV7-2 and TRBJ1-1; no firm D call. Germline V gene sequence: CDR1 SGHTA, CDR2 FQGNSA. With 4 bases removed from V and 5 bases from J, the gap between germline ends came to 17 bases. This CDR3 region has 15 residues. The chain's CDR3 is CASSSREGKKTEAFF. In nucleotides, the CDR3 is TGTGCCAGCAGCTCGAGGGAGGGCAAGAAAACTGAAGCTTTCTTT.

The chain combines TRBV25-1 with TRBJ2-1; TRBD1 is a possible D gene (5 bases). With 3 bases removed from V and 9 bases from J, the gap between germline ends came to 18 bases. This CDR3 comprises 15 residues. Looked up from germline, CDR1 is MGHDK and CDR2 is SYGVNS. CDR3 sequence: CASSDRALNQGEQFF. As DNA, the CDR3 is TGTGCCAGCAGTGATCGGGCTCTTAACCAGGGTGAGCAGTTCTTC.

This chain links TRBV6-1 with TRBJ2-1; D unclear. Germline CDR1 and CDR2: MNHNS and SASEGT. Trimming took off 3 bases at V and 0 bases at J, with 6 bases between the two ends. This CDR3 is built from 14 residues. CDR3 in amino acids: CASSDWSSYNEQFF. The CDR3 bases are TGTGCCAGCAGTGACTGGAGCTCCTACAATGAGCAGTTCTTC.

The chain links TRBV6-1 to TRBJ2-7; D possibly corresponds to TRBD1 (6 bases). The CDR3 has 15 residues. CDR1 MNHNS and CDR2 SASEGT come from the germline V gene. Trimming took 4 bases from V and 2 from J, leaving 15 bases between them. CDR3 in amino acids: CASSVPPQGPYEQYF. DNA for the CDR3: TGTGCCAGCAGTGTTCCCCCACAGGGCCCCTACGAGCAGTACTTC.

J is TRBJ1-2 and V is TRBV5-6; 9 bases map to TRBD1. The V gene end was trimmed by 5 bases and the J gene end by 7 bases; junction bases not matched to a gene: 9. CDR1 SGHDT and CDR2 YYEEEE come from the germline V gene. The CDR3 is made up of 14 amino acids. For the CDR3, the DNA is TGTGCCAGCAGGATACTTACAGGGGGCGGTGGCTACACCTTC. It is translated as CASRILTGGGGYTF.

V usage is TRBV11-3 and J usage is TRBJ2-7, with D possibly TRBD2 on 6 matching bases. Trimming pared 4 bases from V and 3 bases from J, leaving 10 bases between. The CDR3 contains 13 residues. The V gene's germline CDR1 is SGHNT and CDR2 YENEEA. DNA of the CDR3: TGTGCCAGCAGCTCACTGCGGGACTACGAGCAGTACTTC. This encodes CASSSLRDYEQYF.

The chain links TRBV23-1 to TRBJ2-7; the D is unclear. Being an ORF, TRBV23-1 has a function that is uncertain. V was trimmed by 2 bases and J by 3 bases, leaving 26 bases between them. The CDR3 is 19 residues long. CDR3 amino acids: CASSQPFVFLGLPNYEQYF. The CDR3 DNA is TGCGCCAGCAGTCAACCGTTTGTGTTCCTTGGCTTACCAAACTACGAGCAGTACTTC.

Note on this clone: Other nucleotide sequences from this sample produce the same CDR3. J is TRBJ2-1 and V is TRBV5-1; 11 bases fit TRBD2. After removal of 0 bases from V and 7 bases from J, the junction contained 3 bases not matched to a gene. The CDR3 covers 15 residues. Germline lookup yields CDR1 SGHRS and CDR2 YFSETQ. Here the CDR3 DNA reads TGCGCCAGCAGCTTGGCACTAGCGGGAGTAAATGAGCAGTTCTTC. Its protein is CASSLALAGVNEQFF.